This entry features one T cell receptor beta chain sequence. This sample stems from a study of T cells in Graves' hyperthyroidism and ophthalmopathy. Regions amplified from RNA transcripts were the TCR beta CDR3 regions. The HTBI set primed first-round TCR CDR3 RT-PCR. TCRdb independently ran MiXCR on the multiplex PCR reads; one entry per CDR3 protein. Among more than 600,000 distinct CDR3 sequences listed, about a sixth were seen once. Germline assignment: CDR1 LNHDA and CDR2 SQIVND (reference sequence). Trimming pared 1 base from V and 8 bases from J, leaving 17 bases between. There are 15 residues in the CDR3.

This sequence was found in a man aged 18-30 years with Graves' hyperthyroidism. The sequencing sample was made of blood. This chain links TRBV19 with TRBJ1-2, with D tentatively TRBD1 (5 bases). The chain's CDR3 is CASSIGIRDRGGYTF. The CDR3 DNA reads as TGTGCCAGTAGTATAGGCATCCGGGACCGAGGAGGCTACACCTTC.